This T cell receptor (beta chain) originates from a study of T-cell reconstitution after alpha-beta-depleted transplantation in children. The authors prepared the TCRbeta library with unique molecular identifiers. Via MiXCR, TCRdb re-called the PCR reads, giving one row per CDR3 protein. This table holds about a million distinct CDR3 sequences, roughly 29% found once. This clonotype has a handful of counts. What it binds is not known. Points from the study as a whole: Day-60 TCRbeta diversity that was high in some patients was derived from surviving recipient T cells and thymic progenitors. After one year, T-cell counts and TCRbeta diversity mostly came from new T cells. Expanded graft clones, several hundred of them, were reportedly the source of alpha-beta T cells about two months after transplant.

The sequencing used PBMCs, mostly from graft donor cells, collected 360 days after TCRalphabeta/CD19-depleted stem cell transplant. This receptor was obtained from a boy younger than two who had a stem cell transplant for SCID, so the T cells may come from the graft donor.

The CDR3 spells CASSLMGEGSPLHF. CDR3 DNA: TGCGCCAGCAGCTTGATGGGGGAAGGTTCACCCCTCCACTTT. J is TRBJ1-6 and V is TRBV5-1, with a possible D match to TRBD1 (5 bases). Germline V gene data show CDR1 as SGHRS and CDR2 as YFSETQ. Trimming stripped 1 base from V and 9 bases from J, with 11 bases between. The CDR3 has 14 residues.